A selection of T cell receptor beta chains follows, all from one sample in a study of molecular identifiers for immune sequencing clone quantification. TCRdb re-called the PCR reads through MiXCR, storing one row per CDR3 protein. This repertoire shows under 15,000 distinct CDR3 sequences, around a sixth found once; its top ten account for 1.5%. Sequences were obtained from naive CD8+ T cells from blood, with Jurkat cell RNA spiked in. Receptors were obtained from a human donor in good health. Some libraries in this study had Jurkat cell RNA spiked in. CDR3s include the opening cysteine and the closing phenylalanine or tryptophan. D genes are given only for firm matches. Rows may omit the clone size; those that give it use once, few, many or a size class.

j_call: TRBJ1-1; d_call: TRBD1; clone_size: medium-sized; v_call: TRBV5-1; cdr3_nt: TGCGCCAGCAGGGGAGGGACAGGGGGCTTCAATGAAGCTTTCTTT; cdr3_aa: CASRGGTGGFNEAFF
j_call: TRBJ2-3; d_call: -; clone_size: -; v_call: TRBV12-3/TRBV12-4; cdr3_nt: TGTGCCAGCAGTTTACCCCCGGATACGCAGTATTTT; cdr3_aa: CASSLPPDTQYF
j_call: TRBJ1-4; d_call: TRBD1; clone_size: few; v_call: TRBV12-3/TRBV12-4; cdr3_nt: TGTGCCAGCAGCCTGACAGGGCCCGTGGAAAAACTGTTTTTT; cdr3_aa: CASSLTGPVEKLFF
j_call: TRBJ2-7; d_call: -; clone_size: few; v_call: TRBV20-1; cdr3_nt: TGCAGTGCTAGAGTTTTTAACGGGAACACATCCTTGAGCGAGCAGTACTTC; cdr3_aa: CSARVFNGNTSLSEQYF
j_call: TRBJ2-2; d_call: -; clone_size: medium-sized; v_call: TRBV19; cdr3_nt: TGTGCCAGTAGAGAAGTCCCGGTTGGAAACACCGGGGAGCTGTTTTTT; cdr3_aa: CASREVPVGNTGELFF
j_call: TRBJ1-3; d_call: TRBD1; clone_size: -; v_call: TRBV5-6; cdr3_nt: TGTGCCAGCAGCATGAAGGGGGCTTCTGGAAACACCATATATTTT; cdr3_aa: CASSMKGASGNTIYF
j_call: TRBJ2-1; d_call: -; clone_size: few; v_call: TRBV7-9; cdr3_nt: TGTGCCAGCAGCTTAGCGCTTGGCGTCTACAATGAGCAGTTCTTC; cdr3_aa: CASSLALGVYNEQFF
j_call: TRBJ1-3; d_call: -; clone_size: many; v_call: TRBV7-2; cdr3_nt: TGTGCCAGCAGCTCCTGGGCCTTCTCTGGAAACACCATATATTTT; cdr3_aa: CASSSWAFSGNTIYF
j_call: TRBJ2-1; d_call: TRBD2; clone_size: medium-sized; v_call: TRBV29-1; cdr3_nt: TGCAGCGTTGAATTAGCGGGGCTAAGCTCCTACAATGAGCAGTTCTTC; cdr3_aa: CSVELAGLSSYNEQFF
j_call: TRBJ2-3; d_call: TRBD2; clone_size: many; v_call: TRBV27; cdr3_nt: TGTGCCAGCAGTTTATTGACTAGCGCATCCACAGATACGCAGTATTTT; cdr3_aa: CASSLLTSASTDTQYF
j_call: TRBJ1-1; d_call: -; clone_size: medium-sized; v_call: TRBV29-1; cdr3_nt: TGCAGCGTTGAAGCCGGGGGCCTCACTGAAGCTTTCTTT; cdr3_aa: CSVEAGGLTEAFF
j_call: TRBJ2-7; d_call: -; clone_size: many; v_call: TRBV2; cdr3_nt: TGTGCCAGCAGTGTAGGGGGGAACGAGCAGTACTTC; cdr3_aa: CASSVGGNEQYF
j_call: TRBJ2-1; d_call: -; clone_size: medium-sized; v_call: TRBV5-1; cdr3_nt: TGCGCCAGCAGCCTGTCGCTGGCAGCCGAGCAGTTCTTC; cdr3_aa: CASSLSLAAEQFF
j_call: TRBJ1-2; d_call: -; clone_size: medium-sized; v_call: TRBV20-1; cdr3_nt: TGCAGTGCTAGAGGGCAGGACACCTACTATGGCTACACCTTC; cdr3_aa: CSARGQDTYYGYTF
j_call: TRBJ1-1; d_call: -; clone_size: many; v_call: TRBV28; cdr3_nt: TGTGCCAGCAGTGACCCCGGCGAAGCTTTCTTT; cdr3_aa: CASSDPGEAFF
j_call: TRBJ2-7; d_call: -; clone_size: -; v_call: TRBV7-9; cdr3_nt: TGTGCCAGCAGCTCCGGGACGGAACCCTACGAGCAGTACTTC; cdr3_aa: CASSSGTEPYEQYF
j_call: TRBJ2-4; d_call: -; clone_size: many; v_call: TRBV27; cdr3_nt: TGTGCCAGCAGTCGACTTGGACCCAAAAACATTCAGTACTTC; cdr3_aa: CASSRLGPKNIQYF
j_call: TRBJ2-7; d_call: -; clone_size: medium-sized; v_call: TRBV6-5; cdr3_nt: TGTGCCAGCAGTTACCAGGGTCTGGGCGAGCAGTACTTC; cdr3_aa: CASSYQGLGEQYF
j_call: TRBJ2-1; d_call: -; clone_size: medium-sized; v_call: TRBV6-5; cdr3_nt: TGTGCCAGCAGTCCCAGCGTGGGCAGCTCCTACAATGAGCAGTTCTTC; cdr3_aa: CASSPSVGSSYNEQFF
j_call: TRBJ1-5; d_call: -; clone_size: -; v_call: TRBV4-3; cdr3_nt: TGCGCCAGCAGCCAAGATCGGACTGCGCCCCAGCATTTT; cdr3_aa: CASSQDRTAPQHF
j_call: TRBJ2-7; d_call: -; clone_size: many; v_call: TRBV12-5; cdr3_nt: TGTGCTAGTGGTTTGGTTGCTACGGGGAGCTCCTACGAGCAGTACTTC; cdr3_aa: CASGLVATGSSYEQYF
j_call: TRBJ2-2; d_call: -; clone_size: -; v_call: TRBV4-1; cdr3_nt: TGCGCCAGCAGCCAAGTTGGCGACAGCAACACCGGGGAGCTGTTTTTT; cdr3_aa: CASSQVGDSNTGELFF
j_call: TRBJ1-5; d_call: -; clone_size: many; v_call: TRBV4-1; cdr3_nt: TGCGCCAGCAGCCAAAACAGCGCTACGGGGCTTCTTAGCAATCAGCCCCAGCATTTT; cdr3_aa: CASSQNSATGLLSNQPQHF
j_call: TRBJ2-3; d_call: TRBD2; clone_size: -; v_call: TRBV2; cdr3_nt: TGTGCCAGCAGTGAGACTAGCACCTCGCCCGACACAGATACGCAGTATTTT; cdr3_aa: CASSETSTSPDTDTQYF
j_call: TRBJ2-5; d_call: TRBD2; clone_size: medium-sized; v_call: TRBV7-8; cdr3_nt: TGTGCCAGCAGCTCCGGACTAGCGGGAGTAGTTGAGACCCAGTACTTC; cdr3_aa: CASSSGLAGVVETQYF
j_call: TRBJ1-2; d_call: -; clone_size: many; v_call: TRBV7-9; cdr3_nt: TGTGCCAGCAGCTTTGACAGCTATGGCTACACCTTC; cdr3_aa: CASSFDSYGYTF
j_call: TRBJ2-7; d_call: -; clone_size: many; v_call: TRBV21-1; cdr3_nt: TGTGCCAGCAGCAAAAGGAGCATCTACGAGCAGTACTTC; cdr3_aa: CASSKRSIYEQYF
j_call: TRBJ2-1; d_call: -; clone_size: -; v_call: TRBV6-5; cdr3_nt: TGTGCCAGCAGTTACGTGGGGCCCCATGAGCAGTTCTTC; cdr3_aa: CASSYVGPHEQFF
j_call: TRBJ2-3; d_call: -; clone_size: -; v_call: TRBV3-2; cdr3_nt: TGTGCCAGCAGCCCCCAGGGAGAGGATTCTAGCACAGATACGCAGTATTTT; cdr3_aa: CASSPQGEDSSTDTQYF
j_call: TRBJ1-1; d_call: -; clone_size: many; v_call: TRBV7-9; cdr3_nt: TGTGCCAGCAGTCACGATCCGGGGTTGGATGAAGCTTTCTTT; cdr3_aa: CASSHDPGLDEAFF
j_call: TRBJ2-3; d_call: -; clone_size: medium-sized; v_call: TRBV27; cdr3_nt: TGTGCCAGCTCGACGGACCGAGCTACAGATACGCAGTATTTT; cdr3_aa: CASSTDRATDTQYF
j_call: TRBJ1-1; d_call: -; clone_size: many; v_call: TRBV3-1; cdr3_nt: TGTGCCAGCAGCAAGGGACACAACACTGAAGCTTTCTTT; cdr3_aa: CASSKGHNTEAFF
j_call: TRBJ1-2; d_call: -; clone_size: many; v_call: TRBV12-3/TRBV12-4; cdr3_nt: TGTGCCAGCAGTTTTAGTTCCGCTGGAGGCTACACCTTC; cdr3_aa: CASSFSSAGGYTF
j_call: TRBJ2-1; d_call: -; clone_size: medium-sized; v_call: TRBV6-6; cdr3_nt: TGTGCCAGCAGAGTCGGAGGCCCCAATGAGCAGTTCTTC; cdr3_aa: CASRVGGPNEQFF
j_call: TRBJ2-3; d_call: TRBD2; clone_size: -; v_call: TRBV7-9; cdr3_nt: TGTGCCAGCAGCCCAGCTAGCGGGGGGAGCACAGATACGCAGTATTTT; cdr3_aa: CASSPASGGSTDTQYF
j_call: TRBJ2-5; d_call: TRBD2; clone_size: many; v_call: TRBV27; cdr3_nt: TGTGCCAGCGGGACTAGCGTGGAGACCCAGTACTTC; cdr3_aa: CASGTSVETQYF
j_call: TRBJ2-3; d_call: -; clone_size: medium-sized; v_call: TRBV14; cdr3_nt: TGTGCCAGCAGCCCTTACCGGGACAGCACAGATACGCAGTATTTT; cdr3_aa: CASSPYRDSTDTQYF
j_call: TRBJ2-7; d_call: TRBD2; clone_size: -; v_call: TRBV20-1; cdr3_nt: TGCAGCGCCTGGGCGGGAGGGGGCGAGCAGTACTTC; cdr3_aa: CSAWAGGGEQYF
j_call: TRBJ2-7; d_call: -; clone_size: many; v_call: TRBV29-1; cdr3_nt: TGCAGCGTTGACGGAGGTTTCTACGAGCAGTACTTC; cdr3_aa: CSVDGGFYEQYF
j_call: TRBJ2-3; d_call: -; clone_size: medium-sized; v_call: TRBV2; cdr3_nt: TGTGCCAGCAGTGAAGAGGGGCCCACAGATACGCAGTATTTT; cdr3_aa: CASSEEGPTDTQYF
j_call: TRBJ2-7; d_call: TRBD2; clone_size: few; v_call: TRBV12-3/TRBV12-4; cdr3_nt: TGTGCCAGCAGCCCGGTTCTAGCGGGGGACCTGGATTCCTACGAGCAGTACTTC; cdr3_aa: CASSPVLAGDLDSYEQYF
j_call: TRBJ2-7; d_call: -; clone_size: medium-sized; v_call: TRBV7-2; cdr3_nt: TGTGCCAGCAGCTTAAGCCCGGGAGTCTACGAGCAGTACTTC; cdr3_aa: CASSLSPGVYEQYF
j_call: TRBJ2-7; d_call: -; clone_size: medium-sized; v_call: TRBV2; cdr3_nt: TGTGCCAGCAGCCGGGGGCTGACCTACGAGCAGTACTTC; cdr3_aa: CASSRGLTYEQYF
j_call: TRBJ2-1; d_call: -; clone_size: many; v_call: TRBV11-2; cdr3_nt: TGTGCCAGCAGCTTAGATCGGTTAGCGGGACAGGAGCAGTTCTTC; cdr3_aa: CASSLDRLAGQEQFF
j_call: TRBJ2-7; d_call: TRBD2; clone_size: medium-sized; v_call: TRBV7-9; cdr3_nt: TGTGCCAGCAGCCCAACAGTAGCGGGAGTGCGGTACGAGCAGTACTTC; cdr3_aa: CASSPTVAGVRYEQYF
j_call: TRBJ2-3; d_call: -; clone_size: medium-sized; v_call: TRBV20-1; cdr3_nt: TGCAGTGCTAGTCCCATCGGGGGACCTAGCACAGATACGCAGTATTTT; cdr3_aa: CSASPIGGPSTDTQYF
j_call: TRBJ2-7; d_call: -; clone_size: medium-sized; v_call: TRBV7-9; cdr3_nt: TGTGCCAGCAGCCATGGGGATCACGAGCAGTACTTC; cdr3_aa: CASSHGDHEQYF
j_call: TRBJ2-7; d_call: -; clone_size: many; v_call: TRBV4-3; cdr3_nt: TGCGCCAGCAGCCAAGATTCGGGAACCTACGAGCAGTACTTC; cdr3_aa: CASSQDSGTYEQYF
j_call: TRBJ2-5; d_call: TRBD2; clone_size: -; v_call: TRBV20-1; cdr3_nt: TGCAGTGCTAGAGGAGGCCTGGGACTAGCGCAAGAGACCCAGTACTTC; cdr3_aa: CSARGGLGLAQETQYF
j_call: TRBJ2-5; d_call: -; clone_size: -; v_call: TRBV7-9; cdr3_nt: TGTGCCAGCAACAATAACCGAGAGACCCAGTACTTC; cdr3_aa: CASNNNRETQYF
j_call: TRBJ2-5; d_call: -; clone_size: few; v_call: TRBV9; cdr3_nt: TGTGCCAGCAGCGTTTCCACAGGGTTGCAAGAGACCCAGTACTTC; cdr3_aa: CASSVSTGLQETQYF
j_call: TRBJ2-2; d_call: TRBD1; clone_size: medium-sized; v_call: TRBV7-9; cdr3_nt: TGTGCCAGCAGCTTCCCCATGACAGGGACGAACACCGGGGAGCTGTTTTTT; cdr3_aa: CASSFPMTGTNTGELFF
j_call: TRBJ2-3; d_call: -; clone_size: medium-sized; v_call: TRBV7-2; cdr3_nt: TGTGCCAGCAGCTTACGAGACAGATACACAGATACGCAGTATTTT; cdr3_aa: CASSLRDRYTDTQYF
j_call: TRBJ2-7; d_call: TRBD2; clone_size: medium-sized; v_call: TRBV6-1; cdr3_nt: TGTGCCAGCAGTGAACACCCCGGGACTAACTACGAGCAGTACTTC; cdr3_aa: CASSEHPGTNYEQYF